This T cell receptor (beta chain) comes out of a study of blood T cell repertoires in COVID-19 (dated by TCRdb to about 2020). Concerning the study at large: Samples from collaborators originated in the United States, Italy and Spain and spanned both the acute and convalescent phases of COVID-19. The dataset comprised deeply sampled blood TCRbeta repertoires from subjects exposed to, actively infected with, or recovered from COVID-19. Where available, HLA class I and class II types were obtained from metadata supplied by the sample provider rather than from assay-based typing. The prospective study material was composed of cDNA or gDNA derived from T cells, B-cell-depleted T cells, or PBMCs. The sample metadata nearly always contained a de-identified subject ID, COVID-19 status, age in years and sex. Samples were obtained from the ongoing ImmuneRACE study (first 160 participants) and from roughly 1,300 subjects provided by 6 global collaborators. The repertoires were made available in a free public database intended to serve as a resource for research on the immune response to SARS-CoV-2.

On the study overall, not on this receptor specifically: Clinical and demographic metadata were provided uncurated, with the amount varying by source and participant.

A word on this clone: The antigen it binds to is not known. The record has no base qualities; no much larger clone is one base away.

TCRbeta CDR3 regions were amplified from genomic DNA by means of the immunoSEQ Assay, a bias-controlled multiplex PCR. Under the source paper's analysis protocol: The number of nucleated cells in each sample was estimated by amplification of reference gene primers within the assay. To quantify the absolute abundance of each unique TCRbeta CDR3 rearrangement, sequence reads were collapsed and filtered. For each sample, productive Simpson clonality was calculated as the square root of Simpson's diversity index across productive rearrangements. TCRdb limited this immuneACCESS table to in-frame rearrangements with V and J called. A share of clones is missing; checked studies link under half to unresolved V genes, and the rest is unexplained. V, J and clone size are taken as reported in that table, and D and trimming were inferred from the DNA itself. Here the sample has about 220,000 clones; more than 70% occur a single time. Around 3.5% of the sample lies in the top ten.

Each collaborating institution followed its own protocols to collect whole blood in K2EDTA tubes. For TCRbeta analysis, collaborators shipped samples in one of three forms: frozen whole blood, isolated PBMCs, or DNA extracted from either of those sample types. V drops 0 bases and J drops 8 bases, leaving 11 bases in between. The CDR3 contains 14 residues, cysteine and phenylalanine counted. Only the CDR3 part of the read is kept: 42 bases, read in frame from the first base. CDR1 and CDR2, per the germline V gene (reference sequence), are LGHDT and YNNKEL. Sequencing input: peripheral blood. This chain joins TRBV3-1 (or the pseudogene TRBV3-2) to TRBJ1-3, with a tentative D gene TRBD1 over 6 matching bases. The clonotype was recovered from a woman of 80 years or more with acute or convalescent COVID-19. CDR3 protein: CASSQDLGAYTIYF. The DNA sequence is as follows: TGTGCCAGCAGCCAAGATTTGGGGGCCTACACCATATATTTT.